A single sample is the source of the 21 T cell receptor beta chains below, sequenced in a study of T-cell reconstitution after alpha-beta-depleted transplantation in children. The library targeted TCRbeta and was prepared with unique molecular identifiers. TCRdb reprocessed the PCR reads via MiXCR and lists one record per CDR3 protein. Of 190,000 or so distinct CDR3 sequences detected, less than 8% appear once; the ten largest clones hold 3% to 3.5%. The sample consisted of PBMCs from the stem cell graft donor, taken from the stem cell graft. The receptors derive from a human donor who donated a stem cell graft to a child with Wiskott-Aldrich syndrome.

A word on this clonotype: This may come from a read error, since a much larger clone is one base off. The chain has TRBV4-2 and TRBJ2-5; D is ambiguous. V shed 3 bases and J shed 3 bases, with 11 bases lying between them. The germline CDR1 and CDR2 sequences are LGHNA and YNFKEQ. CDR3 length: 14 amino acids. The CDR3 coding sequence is TGTGCCAGCAGCCACATGCCGGAAAAAGAGACCCAGTACTTC. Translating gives CASSHMPEKETQYF.

This chain's CDR3 is CSARRDGFFYEQYF. The CDR3 DNA follows: TGCAGTGCGCGCCGGGACGGATTCTTCTACGAGCAGTACTTC. The chain uses TRBV20-1 and TRBJ2-7; either TRBD1 or TRBD2 may supply D (5 bases each). CDR1 and CDR2 from the germline V gene are DFQATT and SNEGSKA (reference sequence). The germline V and J ends were trimmed by 6 bases and 3 bases, with 18 bases remaining between them. This CDR3 spans 14 amino acids.

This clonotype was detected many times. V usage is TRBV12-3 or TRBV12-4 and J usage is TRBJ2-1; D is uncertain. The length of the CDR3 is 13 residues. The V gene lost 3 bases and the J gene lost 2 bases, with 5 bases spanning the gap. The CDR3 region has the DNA TGTGCCAGCAGTTTGAGCGCCTACAATGAGCAGTTCTTC. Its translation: CASSLSAYNEQFF.

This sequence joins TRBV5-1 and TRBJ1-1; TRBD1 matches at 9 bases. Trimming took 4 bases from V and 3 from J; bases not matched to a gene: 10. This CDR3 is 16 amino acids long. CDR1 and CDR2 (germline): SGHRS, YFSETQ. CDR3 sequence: CASSLTITGGHTEAFF. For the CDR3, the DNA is TGCGCCAGCAGCCTAACCATTACAGGGGGCCACACTGAAGCTTTCTTT.

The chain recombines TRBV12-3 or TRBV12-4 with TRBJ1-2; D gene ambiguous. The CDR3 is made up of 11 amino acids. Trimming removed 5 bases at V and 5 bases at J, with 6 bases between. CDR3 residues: CASSRYYGYTF. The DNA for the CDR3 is TGTGCCAGCAGTCGATATTATGGCTACACCTTC.

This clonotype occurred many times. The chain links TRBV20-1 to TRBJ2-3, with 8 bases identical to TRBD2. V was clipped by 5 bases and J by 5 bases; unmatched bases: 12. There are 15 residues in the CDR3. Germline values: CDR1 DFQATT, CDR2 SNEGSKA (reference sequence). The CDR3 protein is CSASTLAGGGDTQYF. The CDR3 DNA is TGCAGTGCTTCCACATTGGCGGGGGGTGGAGATACGCAGTATTTT.

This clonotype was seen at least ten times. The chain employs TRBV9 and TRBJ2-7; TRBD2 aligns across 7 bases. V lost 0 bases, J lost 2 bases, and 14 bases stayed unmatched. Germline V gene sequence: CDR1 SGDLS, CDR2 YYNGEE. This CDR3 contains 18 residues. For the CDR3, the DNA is TGTGCCAGCAGCGTAGGGTGGTCTAGCGGTCCCAACACCTACGAGCAGTACTTC. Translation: CASSVGWSSGPNTYEQYF.

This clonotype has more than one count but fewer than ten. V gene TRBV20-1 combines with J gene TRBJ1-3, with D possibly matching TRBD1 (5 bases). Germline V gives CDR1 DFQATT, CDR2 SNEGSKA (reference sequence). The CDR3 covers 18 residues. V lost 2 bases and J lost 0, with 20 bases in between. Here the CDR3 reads CSARPASWGGSSGNTIYF. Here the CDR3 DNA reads TGCAGTGCTAGACCAGCCAGCTGGGGGGGATCCTCTGGAAACACCATATATTTT.

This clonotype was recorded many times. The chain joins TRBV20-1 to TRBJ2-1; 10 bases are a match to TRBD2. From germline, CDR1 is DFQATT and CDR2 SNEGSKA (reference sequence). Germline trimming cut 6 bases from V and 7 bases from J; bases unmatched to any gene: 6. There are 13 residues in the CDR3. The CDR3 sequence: CSAEREGLNEQFF. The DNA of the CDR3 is TGCAGTGCCGAGCGGGAGGGTCTAAATGAGCAGTTCTTC.

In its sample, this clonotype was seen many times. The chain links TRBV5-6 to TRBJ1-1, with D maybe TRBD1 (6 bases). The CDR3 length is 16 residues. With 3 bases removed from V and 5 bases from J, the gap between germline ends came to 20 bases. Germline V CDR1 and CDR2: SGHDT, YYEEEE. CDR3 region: CASSYGTNPLGTEAFF. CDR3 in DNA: TGTGCCAGCAGCTATGGGACAAACCCATTGGGGACTGAAGCTTTCTTT.

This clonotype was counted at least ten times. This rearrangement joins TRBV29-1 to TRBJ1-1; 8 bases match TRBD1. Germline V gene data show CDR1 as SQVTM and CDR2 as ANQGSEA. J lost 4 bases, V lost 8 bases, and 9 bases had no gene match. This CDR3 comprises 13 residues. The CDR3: CSTDRVSGTEAFF. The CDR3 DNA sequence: TGCAGCACGGACAGGGTGTCGGGCACTGAAGCTTTCTTT.

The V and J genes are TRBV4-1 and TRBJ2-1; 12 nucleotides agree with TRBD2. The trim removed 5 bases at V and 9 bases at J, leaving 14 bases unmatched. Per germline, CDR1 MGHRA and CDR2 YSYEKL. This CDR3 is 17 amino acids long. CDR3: CASSFLSELAGGSEQFF. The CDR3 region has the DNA TGCGCCAGCAGCTTCCTTTCGGAACTAGCGGGGGGCTCTGAGCAGTTCTTC.

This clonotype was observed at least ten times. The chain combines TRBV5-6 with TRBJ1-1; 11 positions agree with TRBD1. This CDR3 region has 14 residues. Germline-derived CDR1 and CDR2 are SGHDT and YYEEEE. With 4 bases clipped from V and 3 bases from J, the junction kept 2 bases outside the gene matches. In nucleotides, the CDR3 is TGTGCCAGCAGCCGGGACAGGGGGGACACTGAAGCTTTCTTT. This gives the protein CASSRDRGDTEAFF. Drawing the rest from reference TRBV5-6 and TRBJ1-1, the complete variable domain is DAGVTQSPTHLIKTRGQQVTLRCSPKSGHDTVSWYQQALGQGPQFIFQYYEEEERQRGNFPDRFSGHQFPNYSSELNVNALLLGDSALYLCASSRDRGDTEAFFGQGTRLTVV.

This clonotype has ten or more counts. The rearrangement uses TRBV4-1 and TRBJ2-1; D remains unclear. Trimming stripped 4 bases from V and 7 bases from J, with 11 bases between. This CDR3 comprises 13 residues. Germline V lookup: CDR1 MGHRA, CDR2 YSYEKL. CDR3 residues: CASSPPPANEQFF. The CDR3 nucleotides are TGCGCCAGCAGCCCTCCCCCGGCAAATGAGCAGTTCTTC.

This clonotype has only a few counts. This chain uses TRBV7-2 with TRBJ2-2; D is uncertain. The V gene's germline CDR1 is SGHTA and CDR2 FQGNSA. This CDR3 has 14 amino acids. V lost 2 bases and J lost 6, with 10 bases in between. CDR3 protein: CASSLLLSPGELFF. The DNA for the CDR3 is TGTGCCAGCAGCTTACTCCTCTCCCCCGGGGAGCTGTTTTTT.

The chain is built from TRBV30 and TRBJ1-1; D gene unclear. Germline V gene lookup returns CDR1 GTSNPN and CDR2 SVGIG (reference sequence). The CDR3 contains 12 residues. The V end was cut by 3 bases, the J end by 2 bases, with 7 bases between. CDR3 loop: CAWRGLNTEAFF. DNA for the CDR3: TGTGCCTGGAGGGGATTAAACACTGAAGCTTTCTTT.

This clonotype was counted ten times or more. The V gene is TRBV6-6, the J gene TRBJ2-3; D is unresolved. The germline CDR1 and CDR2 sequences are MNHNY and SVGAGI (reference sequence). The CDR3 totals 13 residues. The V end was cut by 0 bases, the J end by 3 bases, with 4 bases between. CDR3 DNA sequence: TGTGCCAGCAGTTACTCGGAGACAGATACGCAGTATTTT. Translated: CASSYSETDTQYF.

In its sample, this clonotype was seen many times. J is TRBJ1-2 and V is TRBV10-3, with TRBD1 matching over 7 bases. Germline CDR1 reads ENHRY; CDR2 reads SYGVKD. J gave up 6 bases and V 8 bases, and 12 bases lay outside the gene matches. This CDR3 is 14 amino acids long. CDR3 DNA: TGTGCCATCCTCGAAAACAGGGGACGAGATGGCTACACCTTC. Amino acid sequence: CAILENRGRDGYTF.

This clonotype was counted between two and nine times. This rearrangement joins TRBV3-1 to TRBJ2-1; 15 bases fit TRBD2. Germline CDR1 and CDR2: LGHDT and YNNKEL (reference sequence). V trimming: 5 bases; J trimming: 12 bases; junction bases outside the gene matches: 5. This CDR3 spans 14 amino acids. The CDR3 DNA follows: TGTGCCAGCAGCTACCGGGGACTAGCGGGAGGGCAGTTCTTC. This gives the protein CASSYRGLAGGQFF.

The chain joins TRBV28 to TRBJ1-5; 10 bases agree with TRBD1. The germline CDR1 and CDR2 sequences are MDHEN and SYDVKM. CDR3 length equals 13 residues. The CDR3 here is CATTRDRGQPQHF. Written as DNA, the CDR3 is TGTGCTACCACCCGGGACAGGGGTCAGCCCCAGCATTTT.

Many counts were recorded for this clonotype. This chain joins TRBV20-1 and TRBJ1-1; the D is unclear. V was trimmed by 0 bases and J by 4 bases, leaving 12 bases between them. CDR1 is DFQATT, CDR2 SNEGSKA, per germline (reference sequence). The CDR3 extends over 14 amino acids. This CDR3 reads CSARDSTGSTEAFF. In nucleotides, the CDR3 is TGCAGTGCTAGAGATTCGACGGGCTCCACTGAAGCTTTCTTT.